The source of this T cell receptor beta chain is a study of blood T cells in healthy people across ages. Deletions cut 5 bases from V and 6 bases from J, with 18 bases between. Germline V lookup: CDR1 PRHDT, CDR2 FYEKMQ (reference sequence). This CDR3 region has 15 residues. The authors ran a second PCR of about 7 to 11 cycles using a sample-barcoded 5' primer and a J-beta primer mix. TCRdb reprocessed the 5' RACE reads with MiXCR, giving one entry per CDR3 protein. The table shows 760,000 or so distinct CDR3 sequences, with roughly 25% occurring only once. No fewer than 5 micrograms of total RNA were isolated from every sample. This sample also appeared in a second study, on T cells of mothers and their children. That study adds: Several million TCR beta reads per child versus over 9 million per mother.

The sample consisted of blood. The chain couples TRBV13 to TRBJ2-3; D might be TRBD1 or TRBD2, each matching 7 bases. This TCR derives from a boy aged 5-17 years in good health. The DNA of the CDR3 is TGTGCCAGCAGCCCAGGGGGGGTCCGATGGGATACGCAGTATTTT. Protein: CASSPGGVRWDTQYF.